The 8 T cell receptor beta chains reported below all come from one sample, sequenced in a study of blood T cell repertoires in COVID-19. TCRdb's table, derived via immunoSEQ multiplex PCR, lists solely in-frame clones and lacks some. This repertoire shows roughly 190,000 clones, roughly four fifths found once; its top ten account for 10% to 15%. The sequenced sample was PBMCs or T cells enriched from blood (not recorded which). These receptors were obtained from a man aged 35-49 years who had recovered from COVID-19.

This clone appeared once. This chain uses TRBV5-5 with TRBJ1-6; 8 positions match TRBD1. Germline V gives CDR1 SGHKS, CDR2 YYEKEE (reference sequence). The CDR3 spans 14 residues. J gave up 8 bases and V 4 bases, and 5 bases lay outside the gene matches. CDR3 in DNA: TGTGCCAGCAGCATACAGGGACAGGATTCACCCCTCCACTTT. Its protein is CASSIQGQDSPLHF.

This clone was picked up a small number of times. CDR3 DNA: TGTGCCAGCAGCTTATGGGCCGATCAGCCCCAGCATTTT. Translated: CASSLWADQPQHF. The rearrangement uses TRBV7-2 and TRBJ1-5; no reliable D call. Germline CDR1 and CDR2: SGHTA and FQGNSA. This CDR3 has 13 residues. Deletions cut 2 bases from V and 5 bases from J, with 7 bases between.

In this sample, this clone turned up once. The chain carries TRBV2 and TRBJ1-1; tentatively, D is TRBD1 (5 bases). The CDR3 sequence is 12 residues long. Trimming stripped 5 bases from V and 4 bases from J, with 8 bases between. Germline V CDR1 and CDR2: SNHLY, FYNNEI. CDR3 nucleotide sequence: TGTGCCAGCAGTCTTGACAGCACTGAAGCTTTCTTT. It yields the protein CASSLDSTEAFF.

CDR3 sequence (DNA): TGTGCCAGCAGCCGGCTTAGGAGTCAGGGATCCGGAAACACCATATATTTT. Residues: CASSRLRSQGSGNTIYF. The chain has TRBV7-9 and TRBJ1-3; tentative D call: TRBD1 (5 bases). CDR1 and CDR2 (germline): SEHNR, FQNEAQ (reference sequence). Trimming cost V 5 bases and J 4 bases, with 21 bases left between them. This CDR3 is built from 17 residues.

J is TRBJ2-2 and V is TRBV11-3, with 9 bases fitting TRBD1. Germline values: CDR1 SGHNT, CDR2 YENEEA. V lost 5 bases, J lost 3 bases, and 13 bases stayed unmatched. The CDR3 is 18 amino acids. The DNA for the CDR3 is TGTGCCAGCAGCCCCCGCAGGGGACAGGGCGCCTACACCGGGGAGCTGTTTTTT. It specifies CASSPRRGQGAYTGELFF. The full variable domain, completed using reference TRBV11-3 and TRBJ2-2, is EAGVVQSPRYKIIEKKQPVAFWCNPISGHNTLYWYLQNLGQGPELLIRYENEEAVDDSQLPKDRFSAERLKGVDSTLKIQPAELGDSAVYLCASSPRRGQGAYTGELFFGEGSRLTVL.

The sample holds one count of this clone. The rearrangement links TRBV30 to TRBJ1-3; TRBD1 matches 7 bases. From germline, CDR1 is GTSNPN and CDR2 SVGIG (reference sequence). Trimming took 3 bases from V and 2 from J; bases not matched to a gene: 7. The CDR3 totals 15 residues. The CDR3 is CAWRGTGEAGNTIYF. CDR3 DNA: TGTGCCTGGAGAGGCACAGGGGAGGCTGGAAACACCATATATTTT.

The gene calls are TRBV5-1 and TRBJ2-7, with TRBD1 matching 9 bases. V lost 0 bases and J lost 5; bases outside the gene matches: 3. The CDR3 extends over 14 amino acids. Germline loops: CDR1 SGHRS, CDR2 YFSETQ. The CDR3 DNA sequence: TGCGCCAGCAGCTTGGGGGGACAGGGCAACGAGCAGTACTTC. Protein sequence: CASSLGGQGNEQYF.

CDR3 in amino acids: CASSQYDREESPLHF. CDR3 DNA sequence: TGTGCCAGCAGCCAATACGACAGGGAGGAATCACCCCTCCACTTT. This chain joins TRBV16 and TRBJ1-6; 7 bases are a match to TRBD1. The germline V gene encodes CDR1 KGHSY and CDR2 FQNENV. The ends lost 1 base at V and 10 bases at J; junction bases unmatched: 7. The CDR3 length is 15 residues. The full variable domain, with the rest looked up from reference TRBV16 and TRBJ1-6, is GEEVAQTPKHLVRGEGQKAKLYCAPIKGHSYVFWYQQVLKNEFKFLISFQNENVFDETGMPKERFSAKCLPNSPCSLEIQATKLEDSAVYFCASSQYDREESPLHFGNGTRLTVT.